The clone carrying this T cell receptor beta chain was seen more than once but under ten times. The antigen remains undetermined. TCRdb re-called the 5' RACE reads through MiXCR, storing one row per CDR3 protein. The sample holds about 160,000 distinct CDR3 sequences; around 30% are singletons and the top ten take approximately 12%. The data originate from a study of T-cell memory formation after mild COVID-19. Study-level background: TCR clusters showed largely donor specificity. The study's findings and limits: Second-wave clones that peaked on day 37 lacked confirmed SARS-CoV-2 specificity.

V was cut by 3 bases and J by 7 bases, with 10 bases left in between. This CDR3 contains 14 residues. V and J are TRBV12-3 or TRBV12-4 and TRBJ1-6; D perhaps matches TRBD1 (5 bases). The clonotype comes from an adult woman who had mild COVID-19 (a few samples of this study predate the infection). Cell type and time point are not known. The sequencing sample was made of PBMCs or a T cell subset sorted from them (not recorded which). CDR3: CASSFGQGNSPLHF. Here the CDR3 DNA reads TGTGCCAGCAGTTTCGGCCAGGGAAATTCACCCCTCCACTTT.